Each of the 9 T cell receptor beta chains below was sequenced from the same sample in a study of control samples from healthy donors and cancer patients. Assay used: immunoSEQ multiplex PCR; TCRdb lists only in-frame clones, some missing. This sample has roughly 130,000 clones, with over 75% found just once. Sequenced: blood. Receptor source: a man aged 18-30 years in good health.

The chain joins TRBV29-1 to TRBJ2-7; no clear D gene. The germline V and J ends were trimmed by 6 bases and 0 bases, with 6 bases remaining between them. The CDR3 sequence is 11 residues long. Germline values: CDR1 SQVTM, CDR2 ANQGSEA. CDR3 DNA sequence: TGCAGCGTGCTCAACTCCTACGAGCAGTACTTC. The encoded protein is CSVLNSYEQYF.

This chain connects TRBV30 to TRBJ2-6, with D maybe TRBD2 (6 bases). The CDR3 has 16 amino acids. Germline CDR1 is GTSNPN and CDR2 is SVGIG (reference sequence). V was shortened by 4 bases and J by 0 bases, with 13 bases between the two germline ends. Here the CDR3 DNA reads TGTGCCTGGAAGGGCGGGGAAAGCTCTGGGGCCAACGTCCTGACTTTC. It yields the protein CAWKGGESSGANVLTF.

This chain joins TRBV5-1 and TRBJ1-1, with D perhaps matching TRBD1 (5 bases). The CDR3 totals 17 residues. V was trimmed by 2 bases and J by 5 bases, leaving 22 bases between them. The V gene's germline CDR1 is SGHRS and CDR2 YFSETQ. CDR3 nucleotide sequence: TGCGCCAGCAGCTTAAGAGTAGGGGTTGGGATCAAGACTGAAGCTTTCTTT. It specifies CASSLRVGVGIKTEAFF.

The chain uses TRBV6-2 or TRBV6-3 and TRBJ2-1, with 10 bases that match TRBD2. The V and J ends lost 2 bases and 6 bases, in that order; junction bases with no gene match: 7. CDR1 is MNHEY, CDR2 SVGEGT, per germline. The CDR3 contains 16 residues. CDR3 residues: CASSYLGLAVSNEQFF. The CDR3 region has the DNA TGTGCCAGCAGTTACCTCGGACTAGCGGTAAGCAATGAGCAGTTCTTC.

This chain joins TRBV7-9 and TRBJ2-1, with D possibly matching TRBD2 (6 bases). The germline V and J ends were trimmed by 3 bases and 4 bases, with 16 bases remaining between them. The CDR3 extends over 16 amino acids. Germline CDR1 SEHNR, CDR2 FQNEAQ (reference sequence). The CDR3 DNA reads as TGTGCCAGCAGCTTCCTCGGGGGAACCGAGTACAATGAGCAGTTCTTC. Its translation: CASSFLGGTEYNEQFF.

The table lists this clone with a few counts. This rearrangement joins TRBV11-3 to TRBJ2-1, with TRBD1 matching 8 bases. The CDR3 is 14 amino acids. Trimming cost V 3 bases and J 8 bases; bases outside gene matches: 6. From germline, CDR1 is SGHNT and CDR2 YENEEA. The CDR3 protein is CASSFRQGSDEQFF. The CDR3 region has the DNA TGTGCCAGCAGCTTTCGACAGGGGAGTGATGAGCAGTTCTTC. Combining the CDR3 with reference TRBV11-3 and TRBJ2-1 gives the whole variable domain EAGVVQSPRYKIIEKKQPVAFWCNPISGHNTLYWYLQNLGQGPELLIRYENEEAVDDSQLPKDRFSAERLKGVDSTLKIQPAELGDSAVYLCASSFRQGSDEQFFGPGTRLTVL.

This clone was found once. The chain uses TRBV10-2 and TRBJ2-3; 13 bases match TRBD2. The V and J ends lost 7 bases and 2 bases, in that order; junction bases with no gene match: 3. The CDR3 totals 15 residues. CDR1 WSHSY and CDR2 SAAADI come from the germline V gene. CDR3 sequence reads: CASIGLAGATDTQYF. The CDR3 bases are TGCGCCAGCATAGGACTAGCGGGGGCCACAGATACGCAGTATTTT.

This clone was seen only a few times. This chain uses TRBV5-8 with TRBJ1-2; D remains ambiguous. Trimming removed 0 bases from V and 4 bases from J, with 10 bases in between. The germline CDR1 and CDR2 sequences are SGHTS and YDEGEE. The CDR3 sequence is 14 residues long. This CDR3 reads CASSLGSSGYGYTF. CDR3 DNA: TGTGCCAGCAGCTTGGGCAGTAGTGGCTATGGCTACACCTTC.

V gene TRBV29-1 combines with J gene TRBJ2-5; the D gene is possibly TRBD1 (6 bases). Germline CDR1 reads SQVTM; CDR2 reads ANQGSEA. V was cut by 1 base and J by 4 bases, with 13 bases left in between. The CDR3 sequence is 14 residues long. The chain's CDR3 is CSVEGAGAGETQYF. In DNA, the CDR3 is TGCAGCGTTGAAGGGGCAGGGGCAGGAGAGACCCAGTACTTC.